This T cell receptor (beta chain) emerged from a study of beta chain features in type 1 diabetes. Across the whole study: Patients looked much like healthy donors when it came to age, gender and cell yields. Findings of the study overall: Individuals with type 1 diabetes displayed fewer insertions and more deletions at VDJ junctions. Compared with healthy donors, patients appeared to share more similar naive, central memory and regulatory TCRB repertoires.

The V and J ends lost 4 bases and 5 bases, in that order; junction bases with no gene match: 8. CDR1 and CDR2 from the germline V gene are SGHRS and YFSETQ. This CDR3 is built from 14 residues. Expressed TCRB transcripts got sequenced, as all isolated RNA was reverse transcribed. Repertoires were generated with immunoSEQ multiplex PCR, while TCRdb's copy carries only in-frame clones and drops some. The sample contains roughly 300,000 clones, 8% of which appear only once. Stem cell-like memory, regulatory, central memory and naive CD4+ cells were sorted via CD45RO/CCR7/CD25/CD127/CD95/CD27. This clone was counted only a few times. What it binds is unknown.

The chain joins TRBV5-1 to TRBJ2-7, with TRBD2 identical over 8 bases. Sequencing was carried out using central memory CD4+ T cells from blood. This receptor was identified in a woman aged 18 to 35 in good health. The CDR3 reads CASSPGTRIHEQYF. The CDR3 DNA sequence: TGCGCCAGCAGCCCCGGGACTAGGATTCACGAGCAGTACTTC.